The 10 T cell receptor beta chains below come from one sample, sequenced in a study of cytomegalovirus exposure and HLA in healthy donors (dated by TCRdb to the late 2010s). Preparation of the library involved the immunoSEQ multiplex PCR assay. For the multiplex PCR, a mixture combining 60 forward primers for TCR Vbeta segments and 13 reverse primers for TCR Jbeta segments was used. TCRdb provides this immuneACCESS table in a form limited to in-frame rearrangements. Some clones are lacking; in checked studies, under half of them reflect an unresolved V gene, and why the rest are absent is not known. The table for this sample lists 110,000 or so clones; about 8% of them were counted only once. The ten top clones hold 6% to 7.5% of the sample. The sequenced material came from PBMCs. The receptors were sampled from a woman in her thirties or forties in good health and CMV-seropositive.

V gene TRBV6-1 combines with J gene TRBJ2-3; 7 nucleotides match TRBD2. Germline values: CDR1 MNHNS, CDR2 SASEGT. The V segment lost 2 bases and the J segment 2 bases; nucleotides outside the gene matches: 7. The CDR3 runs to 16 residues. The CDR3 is CASSENLAGITDTQYF. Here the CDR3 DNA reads TGTGCCAGCAGTGAAAATTTAGCGGGCATCACAGATACGCAGTATTTT.

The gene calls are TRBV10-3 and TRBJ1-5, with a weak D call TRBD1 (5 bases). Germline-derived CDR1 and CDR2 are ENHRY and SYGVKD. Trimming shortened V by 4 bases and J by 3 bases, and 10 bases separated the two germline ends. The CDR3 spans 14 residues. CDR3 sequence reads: CAISGDSTNQPQHF. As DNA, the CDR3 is TGTGCCATCAGTGGTGACAGCACCAATCAGCCCCAGCATTTT.

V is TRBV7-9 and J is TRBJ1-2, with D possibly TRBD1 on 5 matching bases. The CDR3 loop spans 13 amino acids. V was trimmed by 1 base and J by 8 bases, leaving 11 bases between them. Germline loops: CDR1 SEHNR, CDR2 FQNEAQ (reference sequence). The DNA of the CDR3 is TGTGCCAGCAGCTTAGGGGGGGTGGTCGGCTACACCTTC. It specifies CASSLGGVVGYTF.

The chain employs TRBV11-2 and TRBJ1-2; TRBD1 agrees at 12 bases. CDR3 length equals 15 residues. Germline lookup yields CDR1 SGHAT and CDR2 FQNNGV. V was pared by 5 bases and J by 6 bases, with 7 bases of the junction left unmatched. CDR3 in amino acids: CASSLGTGGPDGYTF. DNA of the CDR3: TGTGCCAGCAGCCTCGGGACAGGGGGCCCCGATGGCTACACCTTC.

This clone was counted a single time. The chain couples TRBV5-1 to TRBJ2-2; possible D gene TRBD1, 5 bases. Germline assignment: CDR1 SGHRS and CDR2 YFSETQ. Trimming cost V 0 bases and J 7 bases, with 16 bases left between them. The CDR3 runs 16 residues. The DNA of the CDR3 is TGCGCCAGCAGCTTGGTTATTGACAGTTGGGACGGGGAGCTGTTTTTT. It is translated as CASSLVIDSWDGELFF.

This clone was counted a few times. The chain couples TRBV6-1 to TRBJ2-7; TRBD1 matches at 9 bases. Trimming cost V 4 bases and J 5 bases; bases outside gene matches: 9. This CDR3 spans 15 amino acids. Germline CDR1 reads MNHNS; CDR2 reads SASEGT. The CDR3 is CASSVDRGYSDEQYF. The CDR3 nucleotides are TGTGCCAGCAGTGTGGACAGGGGCTATAGCGACGAGCAGTACTTC.

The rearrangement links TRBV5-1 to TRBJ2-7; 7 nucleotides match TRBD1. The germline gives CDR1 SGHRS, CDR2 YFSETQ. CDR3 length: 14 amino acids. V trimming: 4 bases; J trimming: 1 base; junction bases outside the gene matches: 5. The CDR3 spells CASSPRQGSYEQYF. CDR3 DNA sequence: TGCGCCAGCAGCCCCAGACAGGGATCCTACGAGCAGTACTTC.

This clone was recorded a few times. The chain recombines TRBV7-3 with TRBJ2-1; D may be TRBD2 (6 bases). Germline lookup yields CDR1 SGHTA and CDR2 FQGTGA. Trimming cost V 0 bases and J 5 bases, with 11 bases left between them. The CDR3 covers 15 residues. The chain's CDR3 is CASSLTRGLNNEQFF. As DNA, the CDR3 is TGTGCCAGCAGCTTAACCCGGGGGTTAAACAATGAGCAGTTCTTC.

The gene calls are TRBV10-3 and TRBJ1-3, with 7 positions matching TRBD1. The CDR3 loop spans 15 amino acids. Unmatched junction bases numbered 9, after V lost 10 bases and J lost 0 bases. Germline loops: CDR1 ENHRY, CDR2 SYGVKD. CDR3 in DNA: TGTGCCACCCAGTGGGACAGCATCTCTGGAAACACCATATATTTT. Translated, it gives CATQWDSISGNTIYF.

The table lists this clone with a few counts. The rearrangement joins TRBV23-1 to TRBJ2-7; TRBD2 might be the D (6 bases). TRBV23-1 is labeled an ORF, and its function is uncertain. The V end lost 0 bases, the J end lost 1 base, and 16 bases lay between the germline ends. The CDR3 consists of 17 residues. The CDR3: CASSQSVSVGGSYEQYF. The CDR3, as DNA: TGCGCCAGCAGTCAATCGGTCTCGGTCGGAGGGTCCTACGAGCAGTACTTC.